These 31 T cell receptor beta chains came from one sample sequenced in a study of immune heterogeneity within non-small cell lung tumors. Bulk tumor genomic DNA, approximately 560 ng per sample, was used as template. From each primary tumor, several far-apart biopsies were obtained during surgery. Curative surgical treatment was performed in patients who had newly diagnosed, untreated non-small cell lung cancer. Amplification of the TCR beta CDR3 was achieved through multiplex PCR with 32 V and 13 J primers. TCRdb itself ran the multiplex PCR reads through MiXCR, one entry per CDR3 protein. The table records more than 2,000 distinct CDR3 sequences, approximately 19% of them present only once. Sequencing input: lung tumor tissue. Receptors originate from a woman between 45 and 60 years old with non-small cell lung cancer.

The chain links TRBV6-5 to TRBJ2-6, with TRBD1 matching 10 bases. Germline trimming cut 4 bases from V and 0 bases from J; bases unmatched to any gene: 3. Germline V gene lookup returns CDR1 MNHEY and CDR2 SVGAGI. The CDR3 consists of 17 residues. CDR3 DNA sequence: TGTGCCAGCAGTTGGGGGACAGGGGACTCTGGGGCCAACGTCCTGACTTTC. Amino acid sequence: CASSWGTGDSGANVLTF.

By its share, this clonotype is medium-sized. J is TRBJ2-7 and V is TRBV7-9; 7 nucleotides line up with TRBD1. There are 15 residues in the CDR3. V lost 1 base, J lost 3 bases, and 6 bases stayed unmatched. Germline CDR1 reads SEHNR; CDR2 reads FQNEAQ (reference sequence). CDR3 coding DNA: TGTGCCAGCAGCTTAGATGACAGGGTTCGCTACGAGCAGTACTTC. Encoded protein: CASSLDDRVRYEQYF.

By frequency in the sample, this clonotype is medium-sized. In DNA, the CDR3 is TGTGCCACCCTGGACAGGGGGCTTGAAAAACTGTTTTTT. Amino acids: CATLDRGLEKLFF. This chain connects TRBV28 to TRBJ1-4; 11 nucleotides agree with TRBD1. The V gene end was trimmed by 10 bases and the J gene end by 7 bases; junction bases not matched to a gene: 5. Germline CDR1 reads MDHEN; CDR2 reads SYDVKM. CDR3 length equals 13 residues.

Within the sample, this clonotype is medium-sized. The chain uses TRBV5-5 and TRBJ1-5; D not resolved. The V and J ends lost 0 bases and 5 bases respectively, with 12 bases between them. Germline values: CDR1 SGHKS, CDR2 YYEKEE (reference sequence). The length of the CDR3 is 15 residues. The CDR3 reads CASSLVPGGDQPQHF. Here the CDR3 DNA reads TGTGCCAGCAGCTTGGTCCCCGGTGGCGATCAGCCCCAGCATTTT. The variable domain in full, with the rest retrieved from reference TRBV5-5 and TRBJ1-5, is DAGVTQSPTHLIKTRGQQVTLRCSPISGHKSVSWYQQVLGQGPQFIFQYYEKEERGRGNFPDRFSARQFPNYSSELNVNALLLGDSALYLCASSLVPGGDQPQHFGDGTRLSIL.

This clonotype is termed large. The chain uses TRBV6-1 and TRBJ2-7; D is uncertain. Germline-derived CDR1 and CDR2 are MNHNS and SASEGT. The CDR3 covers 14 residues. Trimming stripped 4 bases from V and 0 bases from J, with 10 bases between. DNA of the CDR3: TGTGCCAGCAGTGGGCAGAGAAACTCCTACGAGCAGTACTTC. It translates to CASSGQRNSYEQYF.

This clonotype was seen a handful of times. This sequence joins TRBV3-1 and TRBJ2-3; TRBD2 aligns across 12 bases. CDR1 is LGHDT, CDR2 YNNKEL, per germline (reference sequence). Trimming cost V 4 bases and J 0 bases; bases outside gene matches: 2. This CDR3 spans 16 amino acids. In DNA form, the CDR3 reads TGTGCCAGCAGCCCCGGACTAGCGGGGAGCACAGATACGCAGTATTTT. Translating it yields CASSPGLAGSTDTQYF.

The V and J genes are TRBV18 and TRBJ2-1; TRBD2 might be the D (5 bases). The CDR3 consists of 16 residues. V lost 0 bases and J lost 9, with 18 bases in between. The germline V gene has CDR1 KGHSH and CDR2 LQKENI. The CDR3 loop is CASSPPQGGWAGEQFF. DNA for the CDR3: TGTGCCAGCTCACCACCGCAAGGCGGGTGGGCCGGTGAGCAGTTCTTC.

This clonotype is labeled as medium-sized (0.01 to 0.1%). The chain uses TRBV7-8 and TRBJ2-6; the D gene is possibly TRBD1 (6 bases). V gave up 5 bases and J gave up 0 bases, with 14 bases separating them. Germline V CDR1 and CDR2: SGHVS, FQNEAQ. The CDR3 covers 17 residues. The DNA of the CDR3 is TGTGCCAGCAGCCAAAGGACAGCAGGCTCTGGGGCCAACGTCCTGACTTTC. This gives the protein CASSQRTAGSGANVLTF. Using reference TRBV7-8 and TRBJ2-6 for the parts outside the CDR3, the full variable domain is GAGVSQSPRYKVAKRGQDVALRCDPISGHVSLFWYQQALGQGPEFLTYFQNEAQLDKSGLPSDRFFAERPEGSVSTLKIQRTQQEDSAVYLCASSQRTAGSGANVLTFGAGSRLTVL.

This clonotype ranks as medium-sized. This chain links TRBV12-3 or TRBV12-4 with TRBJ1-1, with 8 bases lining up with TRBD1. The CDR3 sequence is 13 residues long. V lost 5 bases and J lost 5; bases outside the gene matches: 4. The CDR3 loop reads CASSGRQGTEAFF. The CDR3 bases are TGTGCCAGCAGTGGTAGACAGGGGACTGAAGCTTTCTTT.

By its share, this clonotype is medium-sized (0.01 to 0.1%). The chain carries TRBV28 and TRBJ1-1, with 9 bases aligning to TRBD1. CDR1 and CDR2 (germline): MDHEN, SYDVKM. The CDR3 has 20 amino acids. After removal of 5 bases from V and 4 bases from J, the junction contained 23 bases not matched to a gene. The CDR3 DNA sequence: TGTGCCAGCAGTAAGTCCGGGACAGGGATTTTTTTAAGGGAACTCACTGAAGCTTTCTTT. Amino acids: CASSKSGTGIFLRELTEAFF. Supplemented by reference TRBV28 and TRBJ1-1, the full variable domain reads DVKVTQSSRYLVKRTGEKVFLECVQDMDHENMFWYRQDPGLGLRLIYFSYDVKMKEKGDIPEGYSVSREKKERFSLILESASTNQTSMYLCASSKSGTGIFLRELTEAFFGQGTRLTVV.

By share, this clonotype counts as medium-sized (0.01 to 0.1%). This chain's CDR3 is CASSEARGGVEKLFF. The CDR3, as DNA: TGTGCCAGCAGTGAAGCGCGGGGAGGGGTGGAAAAACTGTTTTTT. V and J are TRBV6-1 and TRBJ1-4, with D tentatively TRBD1 (5 bases). This CDR3 is 15 amino acids long. Trimming stripped 0 bases from V and 8 bases from J, with 13 bases between. Germline V lookup: CDR1 MNHNS, CDR2 SASEGT.

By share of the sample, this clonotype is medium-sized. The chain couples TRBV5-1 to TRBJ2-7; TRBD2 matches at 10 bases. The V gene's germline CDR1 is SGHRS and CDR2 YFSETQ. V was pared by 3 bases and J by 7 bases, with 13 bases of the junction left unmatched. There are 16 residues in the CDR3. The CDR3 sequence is CASSWGQREGRREQYF. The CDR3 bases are TGCGCCAGCAGCTGGGGGCAGCGGGAGGGCCGGAGAGAGCAGTACTTC. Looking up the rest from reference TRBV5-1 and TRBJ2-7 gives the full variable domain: KAGVTQTPRYLIKTRGQQVTLSCSPISGHRSVSWYQQTPGQGLQFLFEYFSETQRNKGNFPGRFSGRQFSNSRSEMNVSTLELGDSALYLCASSWGQREGRREQYFGPGTRLTVT.

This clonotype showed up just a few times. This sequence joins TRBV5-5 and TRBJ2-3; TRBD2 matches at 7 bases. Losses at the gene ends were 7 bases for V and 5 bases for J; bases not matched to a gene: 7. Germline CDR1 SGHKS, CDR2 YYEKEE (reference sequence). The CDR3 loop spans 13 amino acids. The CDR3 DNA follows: TGTGCCAGCCGAGGGAGGGCTGGAGATACGCAGTATTTT. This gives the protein CASRGRAGDTQYF.

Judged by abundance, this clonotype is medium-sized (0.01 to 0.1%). CDR3 in amino acids: CASSYSEGPDTNEKLFF. The CDR3 coding sequence is TGTGCCAGCAGTTACTCGGAGGGCCCAGACACTAATGAAAAACTGTTTTTT. The chain is built from TRBV6-6 and TRBJ1-4; no definite D call. The germline V and J ends were trimmed by 0 bases and 2 bases, with 13 bases remaining between them. This CDR3 has 17 amino acids. Germline V gene lookup returns CDR1 MNHNY and CDR2 SVGAGI (reference sequence).

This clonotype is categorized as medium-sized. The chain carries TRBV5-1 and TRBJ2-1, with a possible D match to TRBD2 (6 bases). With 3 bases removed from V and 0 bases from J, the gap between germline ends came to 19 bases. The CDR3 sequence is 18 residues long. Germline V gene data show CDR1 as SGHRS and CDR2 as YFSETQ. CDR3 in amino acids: CASSSREGTYSSYNEQFF. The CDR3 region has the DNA TGCGCCAGCAGCTCCCGAGAAGGGACTTACAGCTCCTACAATGAGCAGTTCTTC.

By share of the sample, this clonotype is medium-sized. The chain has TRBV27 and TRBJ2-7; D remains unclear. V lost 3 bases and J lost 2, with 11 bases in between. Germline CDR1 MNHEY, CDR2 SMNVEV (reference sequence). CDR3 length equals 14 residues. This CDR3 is CASSFRTTPYEQYF. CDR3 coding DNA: TGTGCCAGCAGTTTTCGCACTACTCCCTACGAGCAGTACTTC.

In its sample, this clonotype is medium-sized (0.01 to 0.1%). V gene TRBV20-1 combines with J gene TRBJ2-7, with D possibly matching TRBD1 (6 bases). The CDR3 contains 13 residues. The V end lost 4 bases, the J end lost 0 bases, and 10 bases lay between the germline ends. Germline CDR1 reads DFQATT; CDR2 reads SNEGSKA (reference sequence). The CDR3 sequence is CSATLGHSYEQYF. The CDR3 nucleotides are TGCAGTGCTACTCTGGGACACTCCTACGAGCAGTACTTC.

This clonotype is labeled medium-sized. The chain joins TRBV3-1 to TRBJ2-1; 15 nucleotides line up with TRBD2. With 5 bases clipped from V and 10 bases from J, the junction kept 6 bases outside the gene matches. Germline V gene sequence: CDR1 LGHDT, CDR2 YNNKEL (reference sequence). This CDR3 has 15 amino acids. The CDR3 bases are TGTGCCAGCAGCGGACTAGCGGGGGGGACTTGGGAGCAGTTCTTC. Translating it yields CASSGLAGGTWEQFF.

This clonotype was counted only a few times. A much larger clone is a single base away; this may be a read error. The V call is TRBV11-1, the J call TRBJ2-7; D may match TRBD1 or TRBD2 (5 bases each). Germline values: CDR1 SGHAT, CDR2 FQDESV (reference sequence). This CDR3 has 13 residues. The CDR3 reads CASSLVVWDEQHF. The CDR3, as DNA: TGTGCCAGCAGCTTAGTGGTCTGGGACGAGCAGCACTTC.

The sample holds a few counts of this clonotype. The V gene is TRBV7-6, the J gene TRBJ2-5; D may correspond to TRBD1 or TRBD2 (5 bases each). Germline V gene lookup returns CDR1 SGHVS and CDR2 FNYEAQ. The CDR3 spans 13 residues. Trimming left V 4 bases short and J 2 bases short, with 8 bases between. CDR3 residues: CASSSGPQETQYF. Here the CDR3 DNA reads TGTGCCAGCAGCTCGGGGCCTCAAGAGACCCAGTACTTC. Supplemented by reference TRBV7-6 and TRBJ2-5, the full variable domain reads GAGVSQSPRYKVTKRGQDVALRCDPISGHVSLYWYRQALGQGPEFLTYFNYEAQQDKSGLPNDRFSAERPEGSISTLTIQRTEQRDSAMYRCASSSGPQETQYFGPGTRLLVL.

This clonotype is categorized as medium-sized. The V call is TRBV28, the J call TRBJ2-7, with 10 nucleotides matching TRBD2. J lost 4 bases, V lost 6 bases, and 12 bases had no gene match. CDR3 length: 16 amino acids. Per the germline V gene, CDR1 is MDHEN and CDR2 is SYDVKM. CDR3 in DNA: TGTGCCAGCAGCTCAAGGATAGCGGGAGGAATTTACGAGCAGTACTTC. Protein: CASSSRIAGGIYEQYF.

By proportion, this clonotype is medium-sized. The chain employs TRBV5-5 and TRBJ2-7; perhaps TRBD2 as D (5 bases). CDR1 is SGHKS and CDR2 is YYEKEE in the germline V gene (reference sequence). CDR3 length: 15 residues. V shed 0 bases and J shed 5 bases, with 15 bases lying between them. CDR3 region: CASSLGVRRFHEQYF. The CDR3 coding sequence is TGTGCCAGCAGCTTGGGGGTCAGGAGGTTCCACGAGCAGTACTTC.

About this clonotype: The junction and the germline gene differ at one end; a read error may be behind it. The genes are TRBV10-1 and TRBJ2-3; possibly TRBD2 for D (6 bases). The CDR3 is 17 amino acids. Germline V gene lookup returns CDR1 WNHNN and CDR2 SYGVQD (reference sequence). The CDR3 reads CSSSSGVRAAGSDTQYF. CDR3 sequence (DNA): TGCTCCAGCAGTTCGGGCGTACGAGCGGCGGGATCAGATACGCAGTATTTT.

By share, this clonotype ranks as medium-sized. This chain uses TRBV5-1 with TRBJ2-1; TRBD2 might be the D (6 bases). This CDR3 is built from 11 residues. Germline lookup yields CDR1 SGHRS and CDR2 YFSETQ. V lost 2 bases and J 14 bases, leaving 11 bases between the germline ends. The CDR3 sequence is CASSFGTHKFF. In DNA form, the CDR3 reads TGCGCCAGCAGCTTCGGGACTCACAAGTTCTTC.

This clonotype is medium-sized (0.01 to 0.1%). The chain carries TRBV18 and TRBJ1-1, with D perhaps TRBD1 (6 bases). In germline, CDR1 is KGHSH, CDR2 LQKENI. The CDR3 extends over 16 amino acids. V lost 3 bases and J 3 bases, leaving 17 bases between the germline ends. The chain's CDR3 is CASSPRTSGAHTEAFF. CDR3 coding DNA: TGTGCCAGCTCACCTAGAACGTCGGGGGCCCACACTGAAGCTTTCTTT.

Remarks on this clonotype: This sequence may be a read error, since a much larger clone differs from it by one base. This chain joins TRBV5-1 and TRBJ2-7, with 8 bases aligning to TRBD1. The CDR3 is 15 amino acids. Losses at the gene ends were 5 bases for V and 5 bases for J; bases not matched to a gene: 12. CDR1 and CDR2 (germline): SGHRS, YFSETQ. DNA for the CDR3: TGCGCCAGCAGTTCGGGACAGGCACTCCTCGACGAGCAGTACTTC. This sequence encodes CASSSGQALLDEQYF.

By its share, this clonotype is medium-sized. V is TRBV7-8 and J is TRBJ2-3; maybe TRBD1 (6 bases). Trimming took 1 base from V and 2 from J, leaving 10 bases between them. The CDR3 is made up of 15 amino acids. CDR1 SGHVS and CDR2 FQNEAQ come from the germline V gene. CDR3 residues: CASSLVRGTTDTQYF. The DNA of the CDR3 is TGTGCCAGCAGCTTAGTTAGGGGGACCACAGATACGCAGTATTTT.

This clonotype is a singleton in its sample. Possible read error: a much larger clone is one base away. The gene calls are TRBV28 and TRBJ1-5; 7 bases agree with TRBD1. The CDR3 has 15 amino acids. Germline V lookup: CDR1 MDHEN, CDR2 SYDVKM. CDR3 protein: CASRIGGTGNQPHHF. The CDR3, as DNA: TGTGCCAGCCGTATAGGGGGCACGGGCAATCAGCCCCATCATTTT.

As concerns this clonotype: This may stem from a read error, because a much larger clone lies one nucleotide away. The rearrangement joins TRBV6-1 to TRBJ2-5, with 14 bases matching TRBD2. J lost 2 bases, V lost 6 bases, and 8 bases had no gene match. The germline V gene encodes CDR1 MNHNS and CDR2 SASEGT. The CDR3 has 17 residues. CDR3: CASSRGLAGGWQETQYF. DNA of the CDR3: TGTGCCAGCAGCCGAGGACTAGCGGGAGGATGGCAAGAGACCCAGTACTTC.

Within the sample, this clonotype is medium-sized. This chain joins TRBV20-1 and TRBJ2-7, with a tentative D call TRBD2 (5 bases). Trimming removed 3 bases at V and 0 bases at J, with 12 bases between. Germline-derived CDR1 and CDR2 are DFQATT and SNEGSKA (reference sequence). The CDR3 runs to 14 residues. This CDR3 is CSASEGSISYEQYF. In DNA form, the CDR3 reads TGCAGTGCTAGTGAGGGCAGCATCTCCTACGAGCAGTACTTC.

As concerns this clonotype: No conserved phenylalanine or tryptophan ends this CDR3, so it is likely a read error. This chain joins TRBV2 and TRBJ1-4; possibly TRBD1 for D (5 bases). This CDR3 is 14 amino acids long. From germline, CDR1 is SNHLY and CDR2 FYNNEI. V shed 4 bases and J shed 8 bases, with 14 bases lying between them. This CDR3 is CASSAGGWGEKLFL. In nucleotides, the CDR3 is TGTGCCAGCAGTGCCGGAGGCTGGGGGGAAAAACTGTTTCTT.